These 18 T cell receptor beta chains came from one sample sequenced in a study of T cells after yellow fever vaccination. One entry per CDR3 protein results from TCRdb running MiXCR on the 5' RACE reads. The sample has about 260,000 distinct CDR3 sequences, around 5.2% seen once. This material consisted of CD4+ T cells sorted from PBMCs, taken on the day of the yellow fever booster vaccination. These receptors came from a man aged 18 to 29 who received the YFV17D yellow fever vaccine.

This chain uses TRBV6-6 with TRBJ2-7; maybe TRBD2 (6 bases). There are 14 residues in the CDR3. V dropped 5 bases and J dropped 4 bases, with 15 bases sitting between them. Germline V gene sequence: CDR1 MNHNY, CDR2 SVGAGI (reference sequence). The CDR3 coding sequence is TGTGCCAGCAGTACAAACGCGGGGATTTACGAGCAGTACGTC. Translation gives CASSTNAGIYEQYV.

This clonotype was detected a few times. This chain connects TRBV2 to TRBJ1-6; D not resolved. This CDR3 spans 15 amino acids. Trimming pared 7 bases from V and 10 bases from J, leaving 20 bases between. Germline V lookup: CDR1 SNHLY, CDR2 FYNNEI. CDR3 amino acids: CASKDLDGGDSPLHF. DNA of the CDR3: TGTGCCAGCAAGGACCTGGACGGAGGTGACTCACCCCTCCACTTT.

J is TRBJ1-2 and V is TRBV28; weak D call: TRBD1 (6 bases). Germline V gene data show CDR1 as MDHEN and CDR2 as SYDVKM. The V gene lost 4 bases and the J gene lost 5 bases, with 14 bases spanning the gap. The CDR3 loop spans 14 amino acids. CDR3 loop: CASSSGGRTYGYTF. The CDR3 region has the DNA TGTGCCAGCAGTTCGGGGGGCAGAACTTATGGCTACACCTTC.

A few counts support this clonotype. The chain uses TRBV11-2 and TRBJ1-4; D possibly corresponds to TRBD1 (5 bases). This CDR3 has 14 amino acids. Germline V gene sequence: CDR1 SGHAT, CDR2 FQNNGV. With 3 bases removed from V and 7 bases from J, the gap between germline ends came to 12 bases. CDR3 DNA: TGTGCCAGCAGCTTTGGGGGAGGAGGTGAAAAACTGTTTTTT. Amino acids: CASSFGGGGEKLFF.

The rearrangement uses TRBV12-3 or TRBV12-4 and TRBJ1-4, with D tentatively TRBD1 (5 bases). The CDR3 extends over 14 amino acids. The V gene lost 4 bases and the J gene lost 5 bases, with 11 bases spanning the gap. CDR3 bases: TGTGCCAGCAGTTCGCGTGGGGGGAATGAAAAACTGTTTTTT. It translates to CASSSRGGNEKLFF.

This clonotype was recorded at least ten times. This sequence joins TRBV7-9 and TRBJ1-1; TRBD1 matches at 8 bases. Per the germline V gene, CDR1 is SEHNR and CDR2 is FQNEAQ (reference sequence). V was clipped by 4 bases and J by 0 bases; unmatched bases: 13. The CDR3 is 18 residues long. This chain's CDR3 is CASSSRTGRVNMNTEAFF. The CDR3 DNA follows: TGTGCCAGCAGCTCGAGGACAGGGCGGGTCAACATGAACACTGAAGCTTTCTTT.

Details on this clonotype: A much larger clone differs from this one at a single base, so this may be a read error. This chain uses TRBV7-8 with TRBJ2-2; a possible D gene is TRBD2 (5 bases). Trimming removed 8 bases at V and 3 bases at J, with 10 bases between. The V gene's germline CDR1 is SGHVS and CDR2 FQNEAQ. The CDR3 is 13 residues long. DNA of the CDR3: TGTGCCAGCGGGTCGGGATACACCGGGGAGCTGTTTTTT. Protein product: CASGSGYTGELFF.

This clonotype was found a few times. The CDR3 sequence is CASSWGVGAYEQYV. In DNA form, the CDR3 reads TGTGCCAGCAGCTGGGGGGTCGGGGCCTACGAGCAGTACGTC. This chain uses TRBV7-8 with TRBJ2-7; weak D call: TRBD2 (6 bases). CDR3 length equals 14 residues. Trimming left V 4 bases short and J 2 bases short, with 12 bases between. Germline CDR1 SGHVS, CDR2 FQNEAQ.

This clonotype was seen only a few times. The gene calls are TRBV5-1 and TRBJ2-2; the D gene is possibly TRBD2 (7 bases). V was pared by 3 bases and J by 0 bases, with 12 bases between. The CDR3 runs to 16 residues. Looked up from germline, CDR1 is SGHRS and CDR2 is YFSETQ. The CDR3 nucleotides are TGCGCCAGCAGCTCCCGGGGGGCGCCGAACACCGGGGAGCTGTTTTTT. This gives the protein CASSSRGAPNTGELFF.

The chain is built from TRBV11-2 and TRBJ1-3; maybe TRBD1 (5 bases). The CDR3 is made up of 17 amino acids. In germline, CDR1 is SGHAT, CDR2 FQNNGV. V lost 6 bases and J 0 bases, leaving 18 bases between the germline ends. The CDR3 sequence is CASRSVTGRSSGNTIYF. CDR3 bases: TGTGCCAGCAGGTCCGTCACGGGACGGAGCTCTGGAAACACCATATATTTT.

This clonotype was picked up a small number of times. The chain employs TRBV3-1 and TRBJ1-3; no reliable D call. Germline CDR1 and CDR2: LGHDT and YNNKEL (reference sequence). The V and J ends lost 0 bases and 4 bases respectively, with 4 bases between them. The CDR3 covers 13 residues. Written as DNA, the CDR3 is TGTGCCAGCAGCCAAGAACTGGGAAACACCATATATTTT. It translates to CASSQELGNTIYF. Full variable domain (remainder filled in from reference TRBV3-1 and TRBJ1-3): DTAVSQTPKYLVTQMGNDKSIKCEQNLGHDTMYWYKQDSKKFLKIMFSYNNKELIINETVPNRFSPKSPDKAHLNLHINSLELGDSAVYFCASSQELGNTIYFGEGSWLTVV.

This clonotype appeared many times. V gene TRBV18 combines with J gene TRBJ1-3, with unresolved D. Trimming took off 2 bases at V and 4 bases at J, with 18 bases between the two ends. Germline V CDR1 and CDR2: KGHSH, LQKENI. The CDR3 spans 17 residues. CDR3 DNA: TGTGCCAGCTCACCATTTCTTGGCGGGCGCCGGGGAAACACCATATATTTT. Translated, it gives CASSPFLGGRRGNTIYF. The variable domain in full, with the rest retrieved from reference TRBV18 and TRBJ1-3, is NAGVMQNPRHLVRRRGQEARLRCSPMKGHSHVYWYRQLPEEGLKFMVYLQKENIIDESGMPKERFSAEFPKEGPSILRIQQVVRGDSAAYFCASSPFLGGRRGNTIYFGEGSWLTVV.

The chain employs TRBV27 and TRBJ1-4; 7 bases align to TRBD1. In germline, CDR1 is MNHEY, CDR2 SMNVEV (reference sequence). Losses at the gene ends were 5 bases for V and 8 bases for J; bases not matched to a gene: 2. CDR3 length: 12 residues. The CDR3 region has the DNA TGTGCCAGCAGTCCGGACAGGGAAAAACTGTTTTTT. Translating it yields CASSPDREKLFF.

This clonotype came up many times. The V gene is TRBV7-8, the J gene TRBJ1-1; no reliable D call. The CDR3 runs 13 residues. Germline values: CDR1 SGHVS, CDR2 FQNEAQ. V gave up 3 bases and J gave up 3 bases, with 8 bases separating them. CDR3 bases: TGTGCCAGCAGCTTTGGACCGGACACTGAAGCTTTCTTT. It is translated as CASSFGPDTEAFF.

This clonotype was observed once. The chain uses TRBV3-1 and TRBJ2-7; D gene ambiguous. Germline V gives CDR1 LGHDT, CDR2 YNNKEL (reference sequence). V shed 4 bases and J shed 5 bases, with 15 bases lying between them. The CDR3 totals 14 residues. This CDR3 reads CASSPRVRYHEQYV. In DNA form, the CDR3 reads TGTGCCAGCAGCCCCCGGGTCAGGTATCACGAGCAGTACGTC.

V and J are TRBV6-6 and TRBJ2-4, with a possible D match to TRBD2 (5 bases). Germline loops: CDR1 MNHNY, CDR2 SVGAGI (reference sequence). Trimming removed 9 bases at V and 2 bases at J, with 11 bases between. This CDR3 spans 13 amino acids. CDR3 amino acids: CASNREPKNIQYF. The CDR3 bases are TGTGCCAGTAACCGGGAACCCAAAAACATTCAGTACTTC.

This clonotype has a count of ten or more. The chain carries TRBV5-1 and TRBJ2-7; D perhaps matches TRBD2 (7 bases). The CDR3 contains 14 residues. Germline values: CDR1 SGHRS, CDR2 YFSETQ. V lost 2 bases, J lost 2 bases, and 11 bases lay in between. In DNA form, the CDR3 reads TGCGCCAGCAGCTTCAAGGGGGGGGCCTACGAGCAGTACTTC. This encodes CASSFKGGAYEQYF.

This clonotype was seen repeatedly, ten times or more. The V and J genes are TRBV5-1 and TRBJ2-1; 8 positions agree with TRBD2. V lost 0 bases and J lost 3; bases outside the gene matches: 5. The CDR3 runs to 16 residues. Germline V CDR1 and CDR2: SGHRS, YFSETQ. The CDR3 nucleotides read TGCGCCAGCAGCTTGGGAGTCGGGGGGGACTACAATGAGCAGTTCTTC. Protein product: CASSLGVGGDYNEQFF.